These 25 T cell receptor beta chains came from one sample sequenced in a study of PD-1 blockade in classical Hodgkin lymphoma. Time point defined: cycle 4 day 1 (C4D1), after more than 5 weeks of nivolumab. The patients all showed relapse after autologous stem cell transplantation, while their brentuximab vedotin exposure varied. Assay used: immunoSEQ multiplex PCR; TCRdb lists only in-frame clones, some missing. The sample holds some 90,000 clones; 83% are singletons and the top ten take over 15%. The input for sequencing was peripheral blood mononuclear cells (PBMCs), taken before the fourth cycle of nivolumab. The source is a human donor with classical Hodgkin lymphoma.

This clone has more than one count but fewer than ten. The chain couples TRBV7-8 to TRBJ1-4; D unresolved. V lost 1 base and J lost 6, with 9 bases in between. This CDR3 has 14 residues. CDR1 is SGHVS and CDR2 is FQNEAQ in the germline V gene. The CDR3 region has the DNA TGTGCCAGCAGCTTAGGGGTCGGGGATGAAAAACTGTTTTTT. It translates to CASSLGVGDEKLFF.

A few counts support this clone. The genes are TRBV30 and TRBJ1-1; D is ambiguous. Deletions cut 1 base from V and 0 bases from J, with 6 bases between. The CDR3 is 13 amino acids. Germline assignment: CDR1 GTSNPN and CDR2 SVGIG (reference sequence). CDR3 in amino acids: CAWSGQVNTEAFF. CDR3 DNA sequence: TGTGCCTGGAGTGGCCAGGTGAACACTGAAGCTTTCTTT.

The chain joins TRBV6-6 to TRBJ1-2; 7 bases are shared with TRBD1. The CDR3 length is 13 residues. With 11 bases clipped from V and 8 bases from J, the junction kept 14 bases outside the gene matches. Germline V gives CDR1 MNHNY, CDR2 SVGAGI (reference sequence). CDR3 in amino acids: CASSRGQQFGYTF. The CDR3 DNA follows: TGTGCCTCAAGTCGGGGACAGCAATTCGGCTACACCTTC.

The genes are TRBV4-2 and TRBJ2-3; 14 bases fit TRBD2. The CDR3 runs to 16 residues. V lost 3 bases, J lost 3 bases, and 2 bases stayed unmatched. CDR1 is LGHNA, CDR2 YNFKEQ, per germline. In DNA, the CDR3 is TGTGCCAGCAGCCAGGGGACTAGCGGGAGAACAGATACGCAGTATTTT. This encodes CASSQGTSGRTDTQYF.

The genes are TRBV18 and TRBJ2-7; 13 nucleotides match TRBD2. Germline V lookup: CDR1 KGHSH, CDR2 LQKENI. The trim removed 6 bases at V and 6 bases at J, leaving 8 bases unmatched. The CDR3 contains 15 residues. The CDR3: CASSRGLAGEAEQYF. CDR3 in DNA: TGTGCCAGCTCCCGCGGACTAGCGGGAGAAGCCGAGCAGTACTTC.

The CDR3 DNA reads TGTGCCAGCAGCTTAGCAGGGGACTATGGCTACACCTTC. It encodes CASSLAGDYGYTF. J is TRBJ1-2 and V is TRBV7-2; possible D gene TRBD1, 5 bases. CDR3 length: 13 amino acids. Germline V lookup: CDR1 SGHTA, CDR2 FQGNSA. Deletions cut 0 bases from V and 3 bases from J, with 5 bases between.

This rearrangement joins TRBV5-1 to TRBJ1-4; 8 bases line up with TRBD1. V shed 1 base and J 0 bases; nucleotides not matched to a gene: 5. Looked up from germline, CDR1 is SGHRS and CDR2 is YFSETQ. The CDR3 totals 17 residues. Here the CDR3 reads CASSLFGTGATNEKLFF. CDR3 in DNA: TGCGCCAGCAGCTTGTTTGGGACAGGAGCAACTAATGAAAAACTGTTTTTT.

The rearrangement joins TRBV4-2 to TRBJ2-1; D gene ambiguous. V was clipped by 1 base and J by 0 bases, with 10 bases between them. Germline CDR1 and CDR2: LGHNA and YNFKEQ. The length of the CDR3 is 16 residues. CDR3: CASSQVPELSYNEQFF. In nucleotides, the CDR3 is TGTGCCAGCAGCCAAGTTCCAGAACTCTCCTACAATGAGCAGTTCTTC.

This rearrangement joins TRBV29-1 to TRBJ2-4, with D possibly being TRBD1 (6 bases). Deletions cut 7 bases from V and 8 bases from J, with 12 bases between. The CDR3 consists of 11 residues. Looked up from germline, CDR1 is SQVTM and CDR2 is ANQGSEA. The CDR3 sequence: CSATGKHIQYF. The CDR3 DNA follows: TGCAGCGCCACAGGGAAGCACATTCAGTACTTC.

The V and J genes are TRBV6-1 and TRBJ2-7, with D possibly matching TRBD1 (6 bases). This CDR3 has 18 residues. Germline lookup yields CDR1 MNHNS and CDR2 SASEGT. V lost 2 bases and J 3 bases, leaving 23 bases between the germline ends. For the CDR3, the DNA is TGTGCCAGCAGTGAATTCGGACAGACTTTCCAGAGGGGCTACGAGCAGTACTTC. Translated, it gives CASSEFGQTFQRGYEQYF.

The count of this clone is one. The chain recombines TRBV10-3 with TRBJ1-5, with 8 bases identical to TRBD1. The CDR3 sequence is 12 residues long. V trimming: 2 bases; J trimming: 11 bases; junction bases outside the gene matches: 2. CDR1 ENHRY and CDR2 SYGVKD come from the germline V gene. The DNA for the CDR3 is TGTGCCATCAGTGAGGACAGGGGTACCCAGCATTTT. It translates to CAISEDRGTQHF.

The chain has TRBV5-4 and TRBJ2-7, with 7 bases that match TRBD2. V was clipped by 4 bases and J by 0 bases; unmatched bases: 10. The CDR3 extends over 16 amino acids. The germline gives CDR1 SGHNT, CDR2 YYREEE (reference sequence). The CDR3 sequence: CASSRGVQASSYEQYF. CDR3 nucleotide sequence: TGTGCCAGCAGCCGGGGGGTACAAGCGAGCTCCTACGAGCAGTACTTC.

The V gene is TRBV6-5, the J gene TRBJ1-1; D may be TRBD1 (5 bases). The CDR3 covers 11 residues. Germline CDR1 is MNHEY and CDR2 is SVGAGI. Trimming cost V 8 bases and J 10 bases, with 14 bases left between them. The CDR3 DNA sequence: TGTGCCAGCGCCGGGACGATCGGAGCTTTCTTT. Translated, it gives CASAGTIGAFF.

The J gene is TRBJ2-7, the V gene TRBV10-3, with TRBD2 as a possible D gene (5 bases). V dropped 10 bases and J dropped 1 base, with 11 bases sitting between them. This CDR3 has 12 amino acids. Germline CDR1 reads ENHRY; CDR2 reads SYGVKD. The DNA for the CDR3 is TGTGCCAGCGGGTTGGGGTCCTACGAGCAGTACTTC. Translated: CASGLGSYEQYF.

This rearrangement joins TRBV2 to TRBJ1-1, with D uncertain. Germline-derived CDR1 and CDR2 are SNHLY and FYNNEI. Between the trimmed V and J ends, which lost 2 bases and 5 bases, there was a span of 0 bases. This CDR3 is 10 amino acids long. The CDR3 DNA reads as TGTGCCAGCAGTGAAACTGAAGCTTTCTTT. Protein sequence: CASSETEAFF.

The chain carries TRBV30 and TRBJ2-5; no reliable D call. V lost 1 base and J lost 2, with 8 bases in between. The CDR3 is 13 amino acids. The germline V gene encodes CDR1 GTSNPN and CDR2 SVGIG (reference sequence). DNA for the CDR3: TGTGCCTGGAGTGGTGGCTCTCAAGAGACCCAGTACTTC. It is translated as CAWSGGSQETQYF.

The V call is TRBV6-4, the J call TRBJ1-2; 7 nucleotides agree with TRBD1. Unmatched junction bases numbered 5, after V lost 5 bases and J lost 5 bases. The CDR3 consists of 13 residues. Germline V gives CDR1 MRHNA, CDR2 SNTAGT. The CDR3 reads CASSPGTEYGYTF. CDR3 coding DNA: TGTGCCAGCAGTCCCGGGACAGAGTATGGCTACACCTTC.

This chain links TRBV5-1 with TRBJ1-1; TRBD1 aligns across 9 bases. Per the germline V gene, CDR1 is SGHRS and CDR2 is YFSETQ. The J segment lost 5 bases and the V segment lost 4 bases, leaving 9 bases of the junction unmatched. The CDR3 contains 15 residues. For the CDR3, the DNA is TGCGCCAGCAGCCGGGACAGGGCTAAGGGGACTGAAGCTTTCTTT. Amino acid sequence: CASSRDRAKGTEAFF.

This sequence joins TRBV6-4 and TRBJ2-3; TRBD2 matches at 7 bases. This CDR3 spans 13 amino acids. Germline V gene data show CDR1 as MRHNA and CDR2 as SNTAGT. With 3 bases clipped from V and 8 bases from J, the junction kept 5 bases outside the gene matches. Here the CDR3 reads CASSEGGGSTQYF. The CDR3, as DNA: TGTGCCAGCAGTGAGGGGGGAGGGAGTACGCAGTATTTT.

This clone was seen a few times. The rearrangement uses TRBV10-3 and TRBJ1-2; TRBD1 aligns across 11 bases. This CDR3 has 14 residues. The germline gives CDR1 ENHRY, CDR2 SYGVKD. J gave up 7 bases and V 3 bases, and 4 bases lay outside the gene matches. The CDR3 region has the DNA TGTGCCATCAGTGATCGGACAGGGGGCTCTGGCTACACCTTC. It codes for CAISDRTGGSGYTF.

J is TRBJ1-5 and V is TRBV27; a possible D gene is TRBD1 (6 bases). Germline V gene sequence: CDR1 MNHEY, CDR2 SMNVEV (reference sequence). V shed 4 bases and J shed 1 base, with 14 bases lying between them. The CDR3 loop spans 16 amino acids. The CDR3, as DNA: TGTGCCAGCAGTTCCAGGGGTTTAAGGAGCAATCAGCCCCAGCATTTT. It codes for CASSSRGLRSNQPQHF.

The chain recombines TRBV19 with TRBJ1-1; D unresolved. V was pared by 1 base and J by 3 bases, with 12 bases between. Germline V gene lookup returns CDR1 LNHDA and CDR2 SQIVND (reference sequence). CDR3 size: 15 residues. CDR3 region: CASSIVSRPDTEAFF. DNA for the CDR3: TGTGCCAGTAGTATAGTATCCAGGCCGGACACTGAAGCTTTCTTT. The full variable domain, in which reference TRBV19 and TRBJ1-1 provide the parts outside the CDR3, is DGGITQSPKYLFRKEGQNVTLSCEQNLNHDAMYWYRQDPGQGLRLIYYSQIVNDFQKGDIAEGYSVSREKKESFPLTVTSAQKNPTAFYLCASSIVSRPDTEAFFGQGTRLTVV.

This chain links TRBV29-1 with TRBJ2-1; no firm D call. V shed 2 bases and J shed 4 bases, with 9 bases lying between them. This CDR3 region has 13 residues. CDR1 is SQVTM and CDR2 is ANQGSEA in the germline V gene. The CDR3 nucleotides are TGCAGCGTTGAACCTCCTGGGTACAATGAGCAGTTCTTC. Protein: CSVEPPGYNEQFF.

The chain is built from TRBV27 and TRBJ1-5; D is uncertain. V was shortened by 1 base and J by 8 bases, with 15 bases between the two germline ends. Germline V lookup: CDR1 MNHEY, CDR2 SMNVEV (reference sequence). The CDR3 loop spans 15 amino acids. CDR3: CASSLYVLRSEPQHF. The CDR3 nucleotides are TGTGCCAGCAGTTTATATGTCCTCCGTTCGGAGCCCCAGCATTTT.

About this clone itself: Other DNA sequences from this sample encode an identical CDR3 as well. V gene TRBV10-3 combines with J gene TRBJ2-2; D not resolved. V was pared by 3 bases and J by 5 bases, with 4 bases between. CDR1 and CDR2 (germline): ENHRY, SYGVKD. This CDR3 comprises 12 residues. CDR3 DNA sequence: TGTGCCATCAGTGAAGGGACCGGGGAGCTGTTTTTT. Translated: CAISEGTGELFF.